The source of this T cell receptor beta chain is a study of blood T cells in healthy people across ages. Study-level points and caveats: With donor CMV status unknown, expanded clonotype changes were possibly confounded. Relative to aged donors, long-lived donors carried more naive CD4+ cells and displayed higher diversity.

This clonotype has more than one count but fewer than ten. Its antigen is as yet unknown. Next came a second PCR, run for about 7 to 12 cycles, which used a sample-barcoded 5' primer along with a J-beta primer mix. TCRdb reprocessed the 5' RACE reads via MiXCR and lists one record per CDR3 protein. Among 800,000 or so distinct CDR3 sequences listed, 55% to 65% were seen once. The V end was cut by 6 bases, the J end by 10 bases, with 22 bases between. The CDR3 loop spans 14 amino acids. CDR1 and CDR2 (germline): MNHEY, SMNVEV (reference sequence). Material: blood. This clonotype was sampled from a man younger than 45 in good health. This rearrangement joins TRBV27 to TRBJ2-7; D gene unclear. The CDR3 coding sequence is TGTGCCAGCAGCATCAACGGGCCGACCACCGCCCAGTACTTC. Translation gives CASSINGPTTAQYF.